A single T cell receptor (beta chain) is shown here with its context. What it binds is not known. This record comes from a study of early T cells in non-severe SARS-CoV-2 infection. Study details: Sequencing was performed on bulk RNA from unsorted whole blood, leaving chains unpaired.

Study outcomes and limitations: The matching step, a VDJdb search, favored anti-spike CD8 responses and missed private and CD4 specificities.

The germline CDR1 and CDR2 sequences are SEHNR and FQNEAQ (reference sequence). Trimming shortened V by 5 bases and J by 0 bases, and 11 bases separated the two germline ends. The CDR3 extends over 14 amino acids. The TCR library protocol was used to attach unique molecular identifiers. These identifiers were attached to individual cDNA molecules. One entry per CDR3 protein results from TCRdb running MiXCR on the 5' RACE reads. This table holds about 52,000 distinct CDR3 sequences, 9.5% to 11% found once. The source material was whole blood. This TCR was recovered from an adult who was a healthcare worker with PCR-confirmed SARS-CoV-2 infection or an uninfected control (not recorded which). The chain combines TRBV7-9 with TRBJ2-7, with D perhaps matching TRBD1 (6 bases). The CDR3 is CASSGRDTSYEQYF. DNA for the CDR3: TGTGCCAGCAGCGGCCGGGACACCTCCTACGAGCAGTACTTC.